Listed here are 7 T cell receptor beta chains from one sample, sequenced in a study of vaccination effects on CD4 cells after COVID-19. Ahead of sequencing, the ViraFEST assay grew antigen-specific CD4+ T cells using viral peptide pools. Cells that had been cultured for approximately eleven days were the source of isolated CD4+ T cells. None of these healthy vaccinees had been infected with SARS-CoV-2 before vaccination. TCRdb's table, derived via immunoSEQ multiplex PCR, lists solely in-frame clones and lacks some. Of 35,000 to 45,000 clones in the sample, about three fifths were seen once. What these receptors recognize is not known. The sample in question was CD4+ T cells from PBMCs cultured with HCoV-OC43 spike peptides, obtained before COVID-19 vaccination. The subset denotes: HCoV-OC43 spike overlapping peptide pool stimulation. The receptors derive from a human donor who received a COVID-19 vaccine.

The V call is TRBV24-1, the J call TRBJ2-1; 7 bases fit TRBD1. V shed 3 bases and J 8 bases; nucleotides not matched to a gene: 3. Germline lookup yields CDR1 KGHDR and CDR2 SFDVKD. The CDR3 spans 13 residues. The CDR3 loop is CATSDHRGDEQFF. CDR3 sequence (DNA): TGTGCCACCAGTGATCACAGGGGCGATGAGCAGTTCTTC.

J is TRBJ1-6 and V is TRBV13; D remains unclear. The CDR3 has 17 amino acids. With 2 bases removed from V and 9 bases from J, the gap between germline ends came to 20 bases. Germline CDR1 and CDR2: PRHDT and FYEKMQ (reference sequence). CDR3 sequence: CASSLKFLGLSSSPLHF. DNA for the CDR3: TGTGCCAGCAGCTTAAAGTTTCTCGGACTTTCAAGTTCACCCCTCCACTTT.

This clone occurred once. J is TRBJ1-4 and V is TRBV9, with D unresolved. Trimming took 0 bases from V and 5 from J, leaving 11 bases between them. Germline V gene sequence: CDR1 SGDLS, CDR2 YYNGEE. CDR3 length equals 15 residues. Here the CDR3 reads CASSVGDQINEKLFF. The CDR3 nucleotides read TGTGCCAGCAGCGTAGGGGATCAGATAAATGAAAAACTGTTTTTT.

The chain joins TRBV30 to TRBJ1-4; D gene unclear. The CDR3 contains 12 residues. The V gene's germline CDR1 is GTSNPN and CDR2 SVGIG (reference sequence). V was trimmed by 1 base and J by 7 bases, leaving 7 bases between them. The chain's CDR3 is CAWSAGPEKLFF. The DNA of the CDR3 is TGTGCCTGGAGTGCAGGTCCTGAAAAACTGTTTTTT.

V usage is TRBV6-5 and J usage is TRBJ2-1, with no clear D. The CDR3 totals 15 residues. CDR1 MNHEY and CDR2 SVGAGI come from the germline V gene. V gave up 3 bases and J gave up 0 bases, with 9 bases separating them. The CDR3 reads CASSYWVSSYNEQFF. CDR3 sequence (DNA): TGTGCCAGCAGTTATTGGGTGAGCTCCTACAATGAGCAGTTCTTC.

This clone was found a few times. The chain combines TRBV5-1 with TRBJ2-3; no firm D call. The CDR3 has 13 residues. Trimming took 4 bases from V and 1 from J, leaving 7 bases between them. Germline assignment: CDR1 SGHRS and CDR2 YFSETQ. CDR3 sequence: CASSIQRTDTQYF. The CDR3 DNA sequence: TGCGCCAGCAGCATCCAACGCACAGATACGCAGTATTTT.

The table lists this clone with a few counts. The chain uses TRBV20-1 and TRBJ1-1; 7 nucleotides match TRBD1. Germline lookup yields CDR1 DFQATT and CDR2 SNEGSKA (reference sequence). This CDR3 is built from 15 residues. Unmatched junction bases numbered 13, after V lost 3 bases and J lost 6 bases. The DNA of the CDR3 is TGCAGTGCTAGTCCCCCTACAGGGGCAATGGCTGAAGCTTTCTTT. Translating it yields CSASPPTGAMAEAFF.